This TCR beta chain came from a study of T cells after yellow fever vaccination. Whole-study findings and limits: Abundant clonotypes from the bulk population could contaminate FACS-sorted repertoires.

One entry per CDR3 protein results from TCRdb running MiXCR on the 5' RACE reads. The sample contains approximately 120,000 distinct CDR3 sequences, under 8% of which appear only once. Ten or more counts support this clonotype. Its antigen is still unknown. The clonotype comes from a man aged 18 to 30 who received the YFV17D yellow fever vaccine. The source was CD4+ T cells sorted from PBMCs, collected about 10 days after the first yellow fever vaccination.

CDR3 bases: TGCAGTGCCGGACCTGACAGGGCAGGTGAAGCTTTCTTT. This sequence encodes CSAGPDRAGEAFF. The V gene is TRBV20-1, the J gene TRBJ1-1; 7 positions match TRBD1. This CDR3 comprises 13 residues. Losses at the gene ends were 6 bases for V and 7 bases for J; bases not matched to a gene: 11. Germline V lookup: CDR1 DFQATT, CDR2 SNEGSKA (reference sequence).